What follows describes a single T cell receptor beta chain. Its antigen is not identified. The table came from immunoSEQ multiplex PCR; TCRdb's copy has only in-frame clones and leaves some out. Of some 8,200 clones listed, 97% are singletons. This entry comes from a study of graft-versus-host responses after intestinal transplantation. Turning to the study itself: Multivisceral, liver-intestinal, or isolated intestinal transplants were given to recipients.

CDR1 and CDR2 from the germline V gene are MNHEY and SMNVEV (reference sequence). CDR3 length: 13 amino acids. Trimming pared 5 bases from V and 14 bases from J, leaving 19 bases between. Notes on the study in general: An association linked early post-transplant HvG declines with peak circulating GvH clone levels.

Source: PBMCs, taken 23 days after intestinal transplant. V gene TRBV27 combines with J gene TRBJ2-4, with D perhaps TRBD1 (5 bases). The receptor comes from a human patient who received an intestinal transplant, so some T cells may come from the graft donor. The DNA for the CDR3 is TGTGCCAGCAGTCAATCGACAGTTTCGGTTGAGTACTTC. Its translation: CASSQSTVSVEYF.